These T cell receptor beta chains were read from a single sample in a study of shared clonotypes between healthy human individuals. TCRdb keeps only in-frame clones here, not all; method: immunoSEQ multiplex PCR. Here the sample spans roughly 1 million clones, around 75% being singletons. The sample taken for sequencing was memory CD4+ T cells sorted from blood. These receptors were obtained from a man between 18 and 35 years old in good health. CDR3s include the opening cysteine and the closing phenylalanine or tryptophan. Each record gives: D gene, J gene, clone size, V gene, CDR3 protein, CDR3 DNA. The D gene is left open where the match is weak. For some rows the clone size is stated as once, few or many, or as a class when expanded; others skip it.

>.|TRBJ1-5|.|TRBV2
CASNNRELSNQPQHF
TGTGCCAGCAATAACAGGGAACTCAGCAATCAGCCCCAGCATTTT
>.|TRBJ2-7|.|TRBV11-3
CASSRGSDGEQYF
TGTGCCAGCAGTAGGGGCTCTGATGGCGAGCAGTACTTC
>.|TRBJ2-2|.|TRBV30
CAWKPPGLQNTGELFF
TGTGCCTGGAAACCGCCGGGACTTCAGAACACCGGGGAGCTGTTTTTT
>.|TRBJ1-2|.|TRBV29-1
CSVWGLLSDGYTF
TGCAGCGTTTGGGGTCTACTAAGTGATGGCTACACCTTC
>TRBD2|TRBJ2-3|few|TRBV5-1
CASSLQQGAGTDTQYF
TGCGCCAGCAGCTTGCAGCAGGGAGCGGGGACAGATACGCAGTATTTT
>.|TRBJ1-5|.|TRBV19
CASKRPLEPQHF
TGTGCCAGTAAACGGCCGTTGGAGCCCCAGCATTTT
>.|TRBJ2-7|.|TRBV19
CASSPQGLSSYEQYF
TGTGCCAGTAGTCCACAGGGCTTGAGCTCCTACGAGCAGTACTTC
>TRBD2|TRBJ2-5|.|TRBV6-1
CASSEAELAGIETQYF
TGTGCCAGCAGTGAAGCAGAACTAGCGGGAATCGAGACCCAGTACTTC
>.|TRBJ2-3|.|TRBV6-1
CASRPGSTDTQYF
TGTGCCAGCAGGCCGGGTAGCACAGATACGCAGTATTTT
>.|TRBJ2-3|.|TRBV18
CASSPPRTMHSTDTQYF
TGTGCCAGCTCACCACCGAGGACTATGCATAGCACAGATACGCAGTATTTT
>.|TRBJ1-1|many|TRBV14
CASSQDLNTEAFF
TGTGCCAGCAGCCAAGATTTGAACACTGAAGCTTTCTTT
>.|TRBJ2-2|.|TRBV5-4
CASSRGGTNGELFF
TGTGCCAGCAGCCGTGGGGGAACGAACGGGGAGCTGTTTTTT
>.|TRBJ2-7|.|TRBV6-6
CASIEQGGPSYEQYF
TGTGCCAGCATAGAACAAGGGGGACCCTCCTACGAGCAGTACTTC
>.|TRBJ1-2|.|TRBV28
CASSSQGWYGYTF
TGTGCCAGCAGTTCACAGGGTTGGTATGGCTACACCTTC
>.|TRBJ1-6|.|TRBV7-2
CASSLFEINSPLHF
TGTGCCAGCAGCTTATTCGAGATCAATTCACCCCTCCACTTT
>TRBD1|TRBJ1-4|once|TRBV9
CASSVGTGQGNEKLFF
TGTGCCAGCAGCGTAGGAACAGGACAGGGGAATGAAAAACTGTTTTTT
>TRBD2|TRBJ2-1|.|TRBV7-9
CASSLVSGGNEQFF
TGTGCCAGCAGCTTAGTGTCGGGAGGCAATGAGCAGTTCTTC
>TRBD1|TRBJ1-2|.|TRBV5-4
CASSPRTGVYGYTF
TGTGCCAGCAGCCCAAGGACAGGAGTCTATGGCTACACCTTC
>.|TRBJ1-1|few|TRBV7-7
CASSLGMNTEAFF
TGTGCTAGCAGCTTGGGTATGAACACTGAAGCTTTCTTT
>.|TRBJ1-1|.|TRBV9
CASSVSGRYTEAFF
TGTGCCAGCAGCGTATCAGGGCGGTACACTGAAGCTTTCTTT
>TRBD1|TRBJ1-5|.|TRBV19
CASNQDRAKHQPQHF
TGTGCCAGTAACCAGGACAGGGCAAAACATCAGCCCCAGCATTTT
>.|TRBJ2-7|once|TRBV18
CASSPRTASYEQYF
TGTGCCAGCTCACCAAGGACAGCCTCCTACGAGCAGTACTTC
>.|TRBJ2-3|.|TRBV13
CASSPPGSSTDTQYF
TGTGCCAGCAGCCCGCCCGGATCTAGCACAGATACGCAGTATTTT
>TRBD1|TRBJ1-4|.|TRBV5-4
CASSLGDRANEKLFF
TGTGCCAGCAGCTTGGGGGACAGGGCTAATGAAAAACTGTTTTTT
>.|TRBJ2-5|.|TRBV7-2
CASSLPWRETQYF
TGTGCCAGCAGCTTACCTTGGCGGGAGACCCAGTACTTC
>.|TRBJ2-3|.|TRBV30
CAWSDPTRTDTQYF
TGTGCCTGGAGCGACCCAACTAGGACAGATACGCAGTATTTT
>TRBD1|TRBJ1-4|.|TRBV2
CASQGAANEKLFF
TGTGCCAGCCAGGGGGCGGCTAATGAAAAACTGTTTTTT
>TRBD2|TRBJ2-1|few|TRBV11-2
CASTHARTSFNEQFF
TGTGCCAGCACCCATGCCCGGACTAGCTTCAATGAGCAGTTCTTC
>.|TRBJ2-1|.|TRBV11-2
CASSLAGNEQFF
TGTGCCAGCAGCTTAGCGGGAAATGAGCAGTTCTTC
>TRBD2|TRBJ2-7|few|TRBV7-2
CASSQGGAGGYEQYF
TGTGCCAGCAGCCAGGGAGGGGCTGGGGGCTACGAGCAGTACTTC
>.|TRBJ1-6|.|TRBV7-8
CASSLPPRAALSPLHF
TGTGCCAGCAGCCTCCCTCCTCGGGCAGCCCTCTCACCCCTCCACTTT